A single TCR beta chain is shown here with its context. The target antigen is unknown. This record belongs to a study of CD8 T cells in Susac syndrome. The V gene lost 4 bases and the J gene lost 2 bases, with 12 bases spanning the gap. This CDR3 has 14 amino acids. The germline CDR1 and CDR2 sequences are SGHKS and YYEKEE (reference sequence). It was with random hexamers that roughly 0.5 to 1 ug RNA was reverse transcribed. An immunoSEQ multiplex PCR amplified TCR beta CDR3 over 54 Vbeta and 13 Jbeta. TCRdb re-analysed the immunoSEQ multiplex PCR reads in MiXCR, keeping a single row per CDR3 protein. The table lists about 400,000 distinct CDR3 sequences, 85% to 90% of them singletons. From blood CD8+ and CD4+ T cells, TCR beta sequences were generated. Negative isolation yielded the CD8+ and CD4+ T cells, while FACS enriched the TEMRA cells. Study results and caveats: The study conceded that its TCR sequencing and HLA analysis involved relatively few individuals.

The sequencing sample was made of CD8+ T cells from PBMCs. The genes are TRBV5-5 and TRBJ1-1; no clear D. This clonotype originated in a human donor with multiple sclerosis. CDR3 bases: TGTGCCAGCAGCCGTGGGCTGTCTAACACTGAAGCTTTCTTT. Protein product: CASSRGLSNTEAFF.